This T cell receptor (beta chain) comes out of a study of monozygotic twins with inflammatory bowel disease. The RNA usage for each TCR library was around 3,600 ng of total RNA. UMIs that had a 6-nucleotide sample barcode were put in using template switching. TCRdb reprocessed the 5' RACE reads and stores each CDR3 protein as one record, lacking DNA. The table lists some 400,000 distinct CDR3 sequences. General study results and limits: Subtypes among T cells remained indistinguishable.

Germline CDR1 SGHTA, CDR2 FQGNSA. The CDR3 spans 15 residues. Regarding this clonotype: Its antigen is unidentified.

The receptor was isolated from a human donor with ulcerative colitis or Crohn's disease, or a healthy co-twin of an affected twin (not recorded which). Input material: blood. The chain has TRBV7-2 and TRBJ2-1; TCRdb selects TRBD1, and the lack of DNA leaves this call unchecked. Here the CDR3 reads CASSPYSSGYNEQFF.